The rows below give T cell receptor beta chains drawn from one sample of a study of Ad26.COV2.S vaccination and SARS-CoV-2 variants. Sequencing was performed with immunoSEQ multiplex PCR; in TCRdb, only in-frame clones are kept and a portion is missing. There are fewer than 500,000 clones in the sample; 89% occur only once, and 2% to 3% lies in the top ten. The specimen comprised peripheral blood, sampled in a trial of Ad26.COV2.S vaccine versus placebo. The receptors originated from a person aged 18-65 years who received the Ad26.COV2.S COVID-19 vaccine or a placebo. The CDR3 runs from the conserved cysteine through the conserved F or W. Fields, in order: V gene, CDR3 protein.

>TRBV12-3/TRBV12-4
CASSPGGSPLHF
>TRBV28
CASSRGWGAVNEQFF
>TRBV11-2
CASSLTVNTEAFF
>TRBV7-2
CASGRVGAYEQYF
>TRBV2
CASSLQGLEQYF
>TRBV9
CASSVGRDNEQFF
>TRBV7-6
CASSRQGGSLTDTQYF
>TRBV5-4
CASRKNRALNTEAFF
>TRBV24-1
CATSGTSGDSYNEQFF
>TRBV6-5
CASSYSQGQSGYTF
>TRBV5-5
CASSLTGIGSNQPQHF
>TRBV5-1
CASSLQGDRSPLHF
>TRBV4-3
CASSVAWWMNTEAFF
>TRBV18
CASSLAGTSGSYNEQFF
>TRBV30
CAWSLSGGGETQYF
>TRBV28
CASSLFVKAESYNEQFF
>TRBV5-1
CASSSTPQGGDGYTF
>TRBV11-2
CASSLDGWTGELFF